One sample yielded the 21 T cell receptor beta chains listed below, sequenced in a study of PD-L1 blockade in urothelial cancer. Here immunoSEQ multiplex PCR was the method, and the copy in TCRdb shows in-frame clones only, minus some. The sample has around 45,000 clones; around 88% are singletons. The material was PBMCs, obtained around atezolizumab (anti-PD-L1) treatment. Every receptor here comes from an elderly man with urothelial cancer.

The CDR3 bases are TGTGCCTGGAGTGTACAGAAATTCGGGGCGGGAGGAAGCGCAGATACGCAGTATTTT. As protein: CAWSVQKFGAGGSADTQYF. The rearrangement joins TRBV30 to TRBJ2-3, with 8 bases aligning to TRBD2. In germline, CDR1 is GTSNPN, CDR2 SVGIG (reference sequence). This CDR3 contains 19 residues. With 0 bases clipped from V and 4 bases from J, the junction kept 18 bases outside the gene matches.

Written as DNA, the CDR3 is TGTGCCATCCCGGAGGGAGCTAACACAGATACGCAGTATTTT. Translated: CAIPEGANTDTQYF. The genes are TRBV5-4 and TRBJ2-3; tentatively, D is TRBD2 (6 bases). This CDR3 comprises 14 residues. Trimming took 9 bases from V and 2 from J, leaving 16 bases between them. Germline loops: CDR1 SGHNT, CDR2 YYREEE (reference sequence).

This clone was observed a single time. V gene TRBV9 combines with J gene TRBJ2-2, with 8 bases fitting TRBD1. Losses at the gene ends were 4 bases for V and 4 bases for J; bases not matched to a gene: 6. Germline V lookup: CDR1 SGDLS, CDR2 YYNGEE. The CDR3 contains 15 residues. CDR3 protein: CASSPRQGSTGELFF. The CDR3 DNA follows: TGTGCCAGCAGCCCGAGACAGGGGAGCACCGGGGAGCTGTTTTTT.

The rearrangement links TRBV7-2 to TRBJ2-1; TRBD2 matches 9 bases. There are 15 residues in the CDR3. CDR1 and CDR2 from the germline V gene are SGHTA and FQGNSA. The V segment lost 3 bases and the J segment 7 bases; nucleotides outside the gene matches: 7. The CDR3 sequence: CASSFAGTSPNEQFF. Here the CDR3 DNA reads TGTGCCAGCAGCTTTGCCGGGACTAGCCCGAATGAGCAGTTCTTC.

This clone was counted between two and nine times. The chain has TRBV19 and TRBJ1-2, with 7 bases lining up with TRBD1. There are 15 residues in the CDR3. V lost 6 bases, J lost 6 bases, and 13 bases stayed unmatched. Germline CDR1 LNHDA, CDR2 SQIVND (reference sequence). CDR3 in amino acids: CASSTLQGLGDGYTF. CDR3 coding DNA: TGTGCCAGTAGCACACTACAGGGGCTTGGGGATGGCTACACCTTC.

As DNA, the CDR3 is TGCGCCAGCAATCCTGGGAGCGTACACCAAGAGACCCAGTACTTC. Translating it yields CASNPGSVHQETQYF. The V call is TRBV5-1, the J call TRBJ2-5; a weak D match, TRBD2 (5 bases). Germline CDR1 SGHRS, CDR2 YFSETQ. There are 15 residues in the CDR3. V was pared by 6 bases and J by 0 bases, with 15 bases between.

The genes are TRBV28 and TRBJ1-5; tentative D call: TRBD1 (6 bases). The CDR3 sequence is 13 residues long. The V gene's germline CDR1 is MDHEN and CDR2 SYDVKM. V gave up 2 bases and J gave up 5 bases, with 7 bases separating them. CDR3 region: CASSLNRDQPQHF. The DNA for the CDR3 is TGTGCCAGCAGTTTAAACAGGGATCAGCCCCAGCATTTT.

The chain combines TRBV5-6 with TRBJ2-3; 7 bases fit TRBD2. The trim removed 1 base at V and 6 bases at J, leaving 11 bases unmatched. The CDR3 has 16 residues. In germline, CDR1 is SGHDT, CDR2 YYEEEE. CDR3 loop: CASSLNLREPPDTQYF. The CDR3 DNA reads as TGTGCCAGCAGCTTGAATTTGCGGGAGCCCCCGGATACGCAGTATTTT. Together with reference TRBV5-6 and TRBJ2-3, the CDR3 gives the full variable domain: DAGVTQSPTHLIKTRGQQVTLRCSPKSGHDTVSWYQQALGQGPQFIFQYYEEEERQRGNFPDRFSGHQFPNYSSELNVNALLLGDSALYLCASSLNLREPPDTQYFGPGTRLTVL.

The rearrangement joins TRBV30 to TRBJ1-1; a weak D match, TRBD1 (5 bases). CDR1 and CDR2 from the germline V gene are GTSNPN and SVGIG (reference sequence). Trimming removed 2 bases at V and 1 base at J, with 8 bases between. The CDR3 loop spans 13 amino acids. The CDR3 bases are TGTGCCTGGAGTCTAACAGGGAACACTGAAGCTTTCTTT. Translation gives CAWSLTGNTEAFF.

The rearrangement links TRBV6-5 to TRBJ1-5; TRBD1 matches 7 bases. After removal of 6 bases from V and 2 bases from J, the junction contained 1 base not matched to a gene. Germline V gives CDR1 MNHEY, CDR2 SVGAGI. The CDR3 is 13 residues long. DNA for the CDR3: TGTGCCAGCAGAGGGACAGGCAATCAGCCCCAGCATTTT. It codes for CASRGTGNQPQHF.

The chain carries TRBV9 and TRBJ2-6; D is perhaps TRBD1 (5 bases). The germline gives CDR1 SGDLS, CDR2 YYNGEE. V was pared by 4 bases and J by 0 bases, with 14 bases between. This CDR3 contains 17 residues. The CDR3 region has the DNA TGTGCCAGCAGCCCCAGGGTTCCAAGCTCTGGGGCCAACGTCCTGACTTTC. Amino acids: CASSPRVPSSGANVLTF.

This clone was detected only once. The chain combines TRBV6-1 with TRBJ1-5, with 10 bases fitting TRBD1. Trimming took 1 base from V and 7 from J; bases not matched to a gene: 10. The CDR3 runs to 17 residues. From germline, CDR1 is MNHNS and CDR2 SASEGT. In DNA form, the CDR3 reads TGTGCCAGCAGTGAAGAAGGACAGGGGGAATCCCTACAGCCCCAGCATTTT. Encoded protein: CASSEEGQGESLQPQHF.

The chain is built from TRBV10-2 and TRBJ1-1; the D gene is possibly TRBD1 (5 bases). The V gene lost 4 bases and the J gene lost 2 bases, with 17 bases spanning the gap. Germline loops: CDR1 WSHSY, CDR2 SAAADI. CDR3 length equals 16 residues. The CDR3 here is CASSAYSGLLNTEAFF. CDR3 DNA: TGCGCCAGCAGTGCATATTCGGGACTCCTAAACACTGAAGCTTTCTTT.

This chain uses TRBV2 with TRBJ2-1, with D possibly TRBD2 on 5 matching bases. Deletions cut 4 bases from V and 9 bases from J, with 16 bases between. Germline V gives CDR1 SNHLY, CDR2 FYNNEI. The length of the CDR3 is 14 residues. The CDR3 reads CASSGSSLIGEQFF. Here the CDR3 DNA reads TGTGCCAGCAGTGGATCTAGCTTGATAGGTGAGCAGTTCTTC.

Here the CDR3 reads CASSPTSGKNEQFF. Here the CDR3 DNA reads TGTGCCAGCAGCCCGACTAGCGGGAAGAATGAGCAGTTCTTC. The chain links TRBV12-1 to TRBJ2-1; the table gives TRBD2 as D, unverified against the DNA. TRBV12-1 is a recognized pseudogene. This CDR3 contains 14 residues.

The chain is built from TRBV11-2 and TRBJ2-7, with TRBD2 identical over 14 bases. The trim removed 5 bases at V and 4 bases at J, leaving 13 bases unmatched. The CDR3 has 18 residues. Germline assignment: CDR1 SGHAT and CDR2 FQNNGV. The DNA of the CDR3 is TGTGCCAGCAGCCCCGGACTAGCGGGAGGTTTAAGAGCGTACGAGCAGTACTTC. Its protein product is CASSPGLAGGLRAYEQYF.

J is TRBJ1-4 and V is TRBV30, with D perhaps TRBD1 (6 bases). The CDR3 is made up of 15 amino acids. From germline, CDR1 is GTSNPN and CDR2 SVGIG (reference sequence). Between the trimmed V and J ends, which lost 1 base and 8 bases, there was a span of 17 bases. This chain's CDR3 is CAWSGSLGGGEKLFF. CDR3 DNA: TGTGCCTGGAGTGGATCGTTAGGGGGAGGGGAAAAACTGTTTTTT.

The CDR3 nucleotides read TGTGCCAGCAGCCGGGAGGGGGGGGCACAAGCTTTCTTT. Its translation: CASSREGGAQAFF. V gene TRBV5-4 combines with J gene TRBJ1-1, with a tentative D call TRBD1 (6 bases). Germline V lookup: CDR1 SGHNT, CDR2 YYREEE (reference sequence). V lost 4 bases and J 9 bases, leaving 16 bases between the germline ends. There are 13 residues in the CDR3.

The chain is built from TRBV28 and TRBJ1-2, with 11 nucleotides matching TRBD1. This CDR3 comprises 14 residues. Per germline, CDR1 MDHEN and CDR2 SYDVKM. The ends lost 8 bases at V and 8 bases at J; junction bases unmatched: 10. The CDR3 nucleotides are TGTGCCAGCGGCCAAGGACAGGGGGCGGGAGGCTACACCTTC. This codes for CASGQGQGAGGYTF.

This clone has more than one count but fewer than ten. The chain links TRBV5-1 to TRBJ2-4, with a weak D call TRBD1 (5 bases). This CDR3 has 17 amino acids. V lost 4 bases and J lost 2, with 19 bases in between. The germline gives CDR1 SGHRS, CDR2 YFSETQ. This CDR3 reads CASSPGSAGLTKNIQYF. The CDR3 DNA reads TGCGCCAGCAGCCCCGGTTCGGCAGGGTTAACCAAAAACATTCAGTACTTC.

This chain uses TRBV5-1 with TRBJ2-2; D might be TRBD2 (6 bases). Germline CDR1 reads SGHRS; CDR2 reads YFSETQ. There are 17 residues in the CDR3. V dropped 0 bases and J dropped 1 base, with 13 bases sitting between them. As DNA, the CDR3 is TGCGCCAGCAGCTTGGGGTCTAGCGTGAGGAACACCGGGGAGCTGTTTTTT. This sequence encodes CASSLGSSVRNTGELFF.